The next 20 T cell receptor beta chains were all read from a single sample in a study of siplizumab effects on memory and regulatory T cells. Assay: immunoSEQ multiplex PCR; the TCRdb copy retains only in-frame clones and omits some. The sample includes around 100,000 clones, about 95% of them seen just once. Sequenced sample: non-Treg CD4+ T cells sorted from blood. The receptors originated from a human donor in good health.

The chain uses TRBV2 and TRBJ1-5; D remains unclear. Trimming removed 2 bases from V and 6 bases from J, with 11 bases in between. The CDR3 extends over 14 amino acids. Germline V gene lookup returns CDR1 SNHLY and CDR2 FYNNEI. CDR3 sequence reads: CASSEYVLGQPQHF. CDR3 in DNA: TGTGCCAGCAGTGAATACGTGTTGGGTCAGCCCCAGCATTTT. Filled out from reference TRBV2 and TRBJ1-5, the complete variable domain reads EPEVTQTPSHQVTQMGQEVILRCVPISNHLYFYWYRQILGQKVEFLVSFYNNEISEKSEIFDDQFSVERPDGSNFTLKIRSTKLEDSAMYFCASSEYVLGQPQHFGDGTRLSIL.

The CDR3 bases are TGTGCCAGCAGCTTAGCGTTGGGTTCGGAGACCCAGTACTTC. This gives the protein CASSLALGSETQYF. The chain employs TRBV7-9 and TRBJ2-5; D unclear. Trimming took off 0 bases at V and 5 bases at J, with 10 bases between the two ends. The germline CDR1 and CDR2 sequences are SEHNR and FQNEAQ (reference sequence). CDR3 length: 14 residues.

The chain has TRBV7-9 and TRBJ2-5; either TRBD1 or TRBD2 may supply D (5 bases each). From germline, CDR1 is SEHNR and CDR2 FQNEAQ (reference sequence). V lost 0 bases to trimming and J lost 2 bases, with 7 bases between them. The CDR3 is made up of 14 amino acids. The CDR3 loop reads CASSLAREQETQYF. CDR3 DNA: TGTGCCAGCAGCTTAGCCAGGGAGCAAGAGACCCAGTACTTC.

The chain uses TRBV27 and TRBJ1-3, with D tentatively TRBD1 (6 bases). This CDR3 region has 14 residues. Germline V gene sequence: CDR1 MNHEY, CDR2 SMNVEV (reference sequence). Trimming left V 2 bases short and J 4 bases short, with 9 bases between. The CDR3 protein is CASSLRGPGNTIYF. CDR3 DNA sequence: TGTGCCAGCAGTTTACGGGGGCCAGGAAACACCATATATTTT.

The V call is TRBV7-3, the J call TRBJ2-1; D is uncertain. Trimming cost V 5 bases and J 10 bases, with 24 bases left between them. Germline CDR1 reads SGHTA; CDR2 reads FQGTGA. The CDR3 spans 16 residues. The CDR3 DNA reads TGTGCCAGCAGCCCCTATGCTAGTAGGTTTGGCGACGAGCAGTTCTTC. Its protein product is CASSPYASRFGDEQFF.

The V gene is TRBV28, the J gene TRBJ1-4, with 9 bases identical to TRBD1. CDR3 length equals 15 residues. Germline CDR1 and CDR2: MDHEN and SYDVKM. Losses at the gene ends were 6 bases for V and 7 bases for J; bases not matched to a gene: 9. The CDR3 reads CASSEPGQGGEKLFF. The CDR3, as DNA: TGTGCCAGCAGCGAACCGGGACAGGGAGGTGAAAAACTGTTTTTT.

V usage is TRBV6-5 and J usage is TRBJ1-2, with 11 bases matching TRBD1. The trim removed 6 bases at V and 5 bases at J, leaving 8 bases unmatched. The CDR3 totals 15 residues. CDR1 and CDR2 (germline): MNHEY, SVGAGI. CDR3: CASSRGTGGFYGYTF. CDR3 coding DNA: TGTGCCAGCAGCCGCGGGACAGGGGGATTTTATGGCTACACCTTC.

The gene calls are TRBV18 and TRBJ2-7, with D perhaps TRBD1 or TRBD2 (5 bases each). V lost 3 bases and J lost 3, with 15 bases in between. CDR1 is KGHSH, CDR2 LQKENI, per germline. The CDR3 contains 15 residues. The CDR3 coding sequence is TGTGCCAGCTCACCCTCCGGACTTGGGGGCTACGAGCAGTACTTC. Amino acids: CASSPSGLGGYEQYF.

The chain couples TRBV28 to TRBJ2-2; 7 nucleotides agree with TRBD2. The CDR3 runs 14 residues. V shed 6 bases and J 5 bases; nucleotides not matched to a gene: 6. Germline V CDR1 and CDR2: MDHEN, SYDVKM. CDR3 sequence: CASRRTSWTGELFF. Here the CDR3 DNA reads TGTGCCAGCAGACGGACTAGTTGGACCGGGGAGCTGTTTTTT.

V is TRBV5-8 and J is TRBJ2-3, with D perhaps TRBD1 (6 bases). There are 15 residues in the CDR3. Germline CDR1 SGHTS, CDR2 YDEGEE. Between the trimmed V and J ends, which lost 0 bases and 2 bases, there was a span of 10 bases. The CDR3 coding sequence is TGTGCCAGCAGCTTGGGGGGACACTCCACAGATACGCAGTATTTT. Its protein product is CASSLGGHSTDTQYF.

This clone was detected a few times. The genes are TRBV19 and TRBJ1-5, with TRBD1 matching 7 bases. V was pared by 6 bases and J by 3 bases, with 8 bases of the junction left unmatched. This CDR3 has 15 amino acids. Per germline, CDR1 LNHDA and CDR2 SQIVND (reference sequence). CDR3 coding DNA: TGTGCCAGTAGCGAAACGGGACAGAACAATCAGCCCCAGCATTTT. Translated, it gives CASSETGQNNQPQHF.

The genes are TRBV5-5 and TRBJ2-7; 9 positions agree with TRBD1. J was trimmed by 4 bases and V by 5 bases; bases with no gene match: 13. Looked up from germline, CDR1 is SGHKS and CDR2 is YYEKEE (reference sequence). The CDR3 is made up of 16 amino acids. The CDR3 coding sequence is TGTGCCAGCAGTGCCTCAGCCGGACAGGGGATTTACGAGCAGTACTTC. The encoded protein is CASSASAGQGIYEQYF.

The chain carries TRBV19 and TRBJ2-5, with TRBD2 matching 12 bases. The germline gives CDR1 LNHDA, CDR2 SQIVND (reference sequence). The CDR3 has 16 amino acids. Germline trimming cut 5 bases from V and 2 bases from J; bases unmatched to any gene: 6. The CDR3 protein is CASSPRLAGVQETQYF. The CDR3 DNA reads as TGTGCCAGTAGTCCGAGACTAGCGGGAGTTCAAGAGACCCAGTACTTC.

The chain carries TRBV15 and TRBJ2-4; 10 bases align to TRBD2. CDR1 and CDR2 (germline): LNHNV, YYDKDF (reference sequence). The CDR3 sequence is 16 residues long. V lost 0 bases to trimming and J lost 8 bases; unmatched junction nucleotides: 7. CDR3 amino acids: CATSRDRASGRYIQYF. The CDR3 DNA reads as TGTGCCACCAGCAGAGATCGGGCTAGCGGGAGATACATTCAGTACTTC. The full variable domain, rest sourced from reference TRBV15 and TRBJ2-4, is DAMVIQNPRYQVTQFGKPVTLSCSQTLNHNVMYWYQQKSSQAPKLLFHYYDKDFNNEADTPDNFQSRRPNTSFCFLDIRSPGLGDTAMYLCATSRDRASGRYIQYFGAGTRLSVL.

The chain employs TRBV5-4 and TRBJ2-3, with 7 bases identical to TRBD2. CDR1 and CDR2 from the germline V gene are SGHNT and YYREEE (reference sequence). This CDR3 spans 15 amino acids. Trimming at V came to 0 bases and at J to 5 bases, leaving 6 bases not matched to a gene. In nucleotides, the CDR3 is TGTGCCAGCAGCTTGGAAGGACTAGTTGTAGATACGCAGTATTTT. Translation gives CASSLEGLVVDTQYF.

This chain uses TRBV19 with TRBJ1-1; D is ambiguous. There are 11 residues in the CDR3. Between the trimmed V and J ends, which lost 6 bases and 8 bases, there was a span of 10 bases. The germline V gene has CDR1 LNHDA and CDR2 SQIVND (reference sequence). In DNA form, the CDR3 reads TGTGCCAGTAGGGGAGCTTTAGAAGCTTTCTTT. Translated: CASRGALEAFF.

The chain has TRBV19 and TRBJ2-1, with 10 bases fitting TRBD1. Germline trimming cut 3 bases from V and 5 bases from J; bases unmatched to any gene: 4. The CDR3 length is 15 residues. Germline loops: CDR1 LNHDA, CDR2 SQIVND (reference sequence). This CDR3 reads CASSIRDRGDNEQFF. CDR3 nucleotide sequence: TGTGCCAGTAGTATTAGGGACAGGGGTGACAATGAGCAGTTCTTC.

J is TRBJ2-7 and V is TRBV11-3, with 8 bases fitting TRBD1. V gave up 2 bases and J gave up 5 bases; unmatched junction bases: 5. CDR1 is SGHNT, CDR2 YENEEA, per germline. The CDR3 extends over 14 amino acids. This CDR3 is CASSLQGAINEQYF. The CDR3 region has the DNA TGTGCCAGCAGCTTACAGGGGGCTATCAACGAGCAGTACTTC.

Here the CDR3 DNA reads TGTGCCAGCAGCTTAGGCGTTCGGGACAGGGGTGAAAAACTGTTTTTT. This translates into CASSLGVRDRGEKLFF. This rearrangement joins TRBV7-9 to TRBJ1-4; TRBD1 agrees at 10 bases. This CDR3 is 16 amino acids long. Trimming at V came to 1 base and at J to 7 bases, leaving 6 bases not matched to a gene. Germline lookup yields CDR1 SEHNR and CDR2 FQNEAQ (reference sequence).

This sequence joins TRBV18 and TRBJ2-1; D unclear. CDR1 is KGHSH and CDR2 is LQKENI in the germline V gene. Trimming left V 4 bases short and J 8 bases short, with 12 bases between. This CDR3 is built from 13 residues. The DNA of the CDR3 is TGTGCCAGCTCACTAGACCTAGAGGATGAGCAGTTCTTC. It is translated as CASSLDLEDEQFF.